This T cell receptor beta chain was recorded in a study of shared clonotypes between healthy human individuals. Study-level background: The cohort comprised a couple of women and a few men. Their ages spanned 18 to 49 years. Study results and caveats: In the sorted subsets, rarefaction showed sequencing was incomplete despite large depth. The generation probabilities recorded for non-shared clonotypes fell below those of clonotypes shared by all four donors.

In the naive CD8 group, cells lacked CD45RO and were positively selected for CCR7, so terminally differentiated effector memory CD45RA+ cells were left out. The DNA input per sorted-subset replicate PCR was 200 ng, corresponding to some 27,000 T cell genomes. Measured with immunoSEQ multiplex PCR; TCRdb has only the in-frame clones, and not every one. The table includes 800,000 to 950,000 clones, about 96% detected once. V shed 3 bases and J 3 bases; nucleotides not matched to a gene: 4. This CDR3 has 15 amino acids. Germline loops: CDR1 MDHEN, CDR2 SYDVKM. Regarding this clone: Its target is not known.

The J gene is TRBJ2-3, the V gene TRBV28; 9 bases fit TRBD2. The clonotype comes from a man aged 30-40 years in good health. Sequenced material: naive CD8+ T cells sorted from blood. In DNA, the CDR3 is TGTGCCAGCAGTTTTCGGCTAGCGGGGACAGATACGCAGTATTTT. Translated, it gives CASSFRLAGTDTQYF.